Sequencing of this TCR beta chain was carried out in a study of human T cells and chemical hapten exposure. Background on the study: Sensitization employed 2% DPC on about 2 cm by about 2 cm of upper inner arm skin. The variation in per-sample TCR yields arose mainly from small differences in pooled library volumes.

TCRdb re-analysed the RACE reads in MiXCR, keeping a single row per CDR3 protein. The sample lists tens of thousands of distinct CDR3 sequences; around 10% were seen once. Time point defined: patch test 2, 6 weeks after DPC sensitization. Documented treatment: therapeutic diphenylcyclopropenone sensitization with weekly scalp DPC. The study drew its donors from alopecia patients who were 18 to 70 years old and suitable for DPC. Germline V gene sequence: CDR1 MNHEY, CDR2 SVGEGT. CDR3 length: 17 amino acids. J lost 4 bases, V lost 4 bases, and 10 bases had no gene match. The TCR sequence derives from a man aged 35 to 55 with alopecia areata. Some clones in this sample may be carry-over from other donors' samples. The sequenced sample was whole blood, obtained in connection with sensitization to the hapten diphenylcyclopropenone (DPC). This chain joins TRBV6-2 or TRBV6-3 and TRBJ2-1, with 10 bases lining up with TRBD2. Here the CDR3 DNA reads TGTGCCAGCAGTTGGACTAGCGGAGTGAAGGATTACAATGAGCAGTTCTTC. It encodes CASSWTSGVKDYNEQFF.